This TCR beta chain is from a study of PD-1 blockade in classical Hodgkin lymphoma. Clones were sequenced by immunoSEQ multiplex PCR, and TCRdb holds only the in-frame ones, with some missing. Of 50,000 or so clones listed, about 90% are singletons. Sample time point: cycle 4 day 1 (C4D1), after more than five weeks of nivolumab. Every one of the patients relapsed after autologous stem cell transplantation (brentuximab vedotin exposure was variable). Classification of best responses gave complete response, partial response or progressive disease. CDR3 length: 15 residues. Trimming cost V 2 bases and J 1 base; bases outside gene matches: 3. Per the germline V gene, CDR1 is MNHEY and CDR2 is SVGAGI.

The sequences come from peripheral blood mononuclear cells (PBMCs), collected before the fourth cycle of nivolumab. This chain joins TRBV6-5 and TRBJ2-7; 9 bases agree with TRBD1. The TCR was taken from a human donor with classical Hodgkin lymphoma. The CDR3: CASSYGTGISYEQYF. For the CDR3, the DNA is TGTGCCAGCAGTTACGGGACAGGGATTTCCTACGAGCAGTACTTC.